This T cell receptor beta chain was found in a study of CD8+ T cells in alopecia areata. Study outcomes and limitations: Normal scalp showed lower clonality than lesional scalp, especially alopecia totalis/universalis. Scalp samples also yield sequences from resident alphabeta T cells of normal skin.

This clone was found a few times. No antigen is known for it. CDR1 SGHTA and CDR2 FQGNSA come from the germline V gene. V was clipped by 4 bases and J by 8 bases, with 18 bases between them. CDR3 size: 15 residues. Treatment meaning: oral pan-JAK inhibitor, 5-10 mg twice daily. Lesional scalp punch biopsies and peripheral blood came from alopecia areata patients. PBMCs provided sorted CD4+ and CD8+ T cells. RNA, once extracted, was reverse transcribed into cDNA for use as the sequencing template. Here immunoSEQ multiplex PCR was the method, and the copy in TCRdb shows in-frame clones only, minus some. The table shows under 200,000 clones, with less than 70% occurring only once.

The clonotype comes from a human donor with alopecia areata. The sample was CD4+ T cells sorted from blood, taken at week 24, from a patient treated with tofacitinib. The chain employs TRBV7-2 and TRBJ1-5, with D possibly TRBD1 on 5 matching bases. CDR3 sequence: CASSSGEGLGKPQHF. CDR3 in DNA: TGTGCCAGCAGCTCTGGGGAGGGGCTCGGGAAGCCCCAGCATTTT.